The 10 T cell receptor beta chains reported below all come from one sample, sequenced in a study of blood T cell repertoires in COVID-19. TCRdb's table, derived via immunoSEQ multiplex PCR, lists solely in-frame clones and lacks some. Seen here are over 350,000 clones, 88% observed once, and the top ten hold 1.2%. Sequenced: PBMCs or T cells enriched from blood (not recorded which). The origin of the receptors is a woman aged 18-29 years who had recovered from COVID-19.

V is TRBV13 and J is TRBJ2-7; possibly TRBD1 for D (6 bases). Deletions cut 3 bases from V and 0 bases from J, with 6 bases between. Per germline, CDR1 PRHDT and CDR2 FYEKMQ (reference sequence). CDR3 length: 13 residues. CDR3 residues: CASSLDSSYEQYF. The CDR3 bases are TGTGCCAGCAGCTTGGACAGCTCCTACGAGCAGTACTTC.

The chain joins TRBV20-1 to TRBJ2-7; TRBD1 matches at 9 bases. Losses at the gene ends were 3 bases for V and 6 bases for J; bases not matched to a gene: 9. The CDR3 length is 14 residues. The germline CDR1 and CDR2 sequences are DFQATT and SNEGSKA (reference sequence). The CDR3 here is CSASSGTGPLEQYF. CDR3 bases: TGCAGTGCTAGTTCCGGGACAGGGCCGCTCGAGCAGTACTTC.

As DNA, the CDR3 is TGTGCCAGCAGCTTGGATTCGTTCGGGACCGGGGAGCTGTTTTTT. Residues: CASSLDSFGTGELFF. The rearrangement joins TRBV5-4 to TRBJ2-2, with D unresolved. The CDR3 sequence is 15 residues long. Between the trimmed V and J ends, which lost 0 bases and 5 bases, there was a span of 11 bases. The germline V gene encodes CDR1 SGHNT and CDR2 YYREEE (reference sequence).

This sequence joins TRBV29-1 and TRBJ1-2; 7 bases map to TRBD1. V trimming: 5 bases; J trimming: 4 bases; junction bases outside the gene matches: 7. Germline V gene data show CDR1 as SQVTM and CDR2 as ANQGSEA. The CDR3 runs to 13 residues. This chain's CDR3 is CSVRTGSFYGYTF. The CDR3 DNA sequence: TGCAGCGTTCGGACAGGTAGCTTCTATGGCTACACCTTC.

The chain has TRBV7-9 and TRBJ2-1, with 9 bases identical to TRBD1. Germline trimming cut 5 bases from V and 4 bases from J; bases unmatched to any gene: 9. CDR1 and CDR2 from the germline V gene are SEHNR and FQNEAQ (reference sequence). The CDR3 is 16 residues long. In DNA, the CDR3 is TGTGCCAGCAGCCCTACCAGGACAGGGGAATACAATGAGCAGTTCTTC. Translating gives CASSPTRTGEYNEQFF.

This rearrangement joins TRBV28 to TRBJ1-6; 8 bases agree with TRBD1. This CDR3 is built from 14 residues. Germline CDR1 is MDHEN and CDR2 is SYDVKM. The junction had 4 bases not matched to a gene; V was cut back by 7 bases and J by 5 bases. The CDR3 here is CASIQDRDNSPLHF. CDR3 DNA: TGTGCCAGCATCCAGGACAGGGATAATTCACCCCTCCACTTT.

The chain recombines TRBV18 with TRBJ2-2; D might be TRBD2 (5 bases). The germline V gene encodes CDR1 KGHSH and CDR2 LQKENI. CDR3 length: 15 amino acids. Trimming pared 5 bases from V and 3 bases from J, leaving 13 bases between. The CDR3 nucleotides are TGTGCCAGCTCATCCCCGGGATCCTACACCGGGGAGCTGTTTTTT. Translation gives CASSSPGSYTGELFF.

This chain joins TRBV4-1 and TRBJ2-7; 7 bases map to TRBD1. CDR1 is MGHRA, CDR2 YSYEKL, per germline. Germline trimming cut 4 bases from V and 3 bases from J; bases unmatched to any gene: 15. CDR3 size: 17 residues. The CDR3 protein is CASSLTPRVQGNYEQYF. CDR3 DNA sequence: TGCGCCAGCAGCCTCACCCCCAGGGTACAGGGGAACTACGAGCAGTACTTC.

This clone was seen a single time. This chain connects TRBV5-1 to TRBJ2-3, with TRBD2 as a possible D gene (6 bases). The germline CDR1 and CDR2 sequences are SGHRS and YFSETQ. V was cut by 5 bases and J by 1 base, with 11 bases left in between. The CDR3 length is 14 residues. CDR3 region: CASRWGGGTDTQYF. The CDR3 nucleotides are TGCGCCAGCAGATGGGGCGGGGGCACAGATACGCAGTATTTT.

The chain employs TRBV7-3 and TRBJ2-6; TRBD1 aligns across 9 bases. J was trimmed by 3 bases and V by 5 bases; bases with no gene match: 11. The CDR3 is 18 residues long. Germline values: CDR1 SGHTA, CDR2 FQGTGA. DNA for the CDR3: TGTGCCAGCAGCACGCCGGGACAGGGAGGAGATGGGGCCAACGTCCTGACTTTC. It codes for CASSTPGQGGDGANVLTF.